Here is one T cell receptor beta chain with its context. This entry comes from a study of T cell changes during pregnancy in multiple sclerosis. Repertoires were generated with immunoSEQ multiplex PCR, while TCRdb's copy carries only in-frame clones and drops some. The data contain under 45,000 clones, 70% to 90% of them seen just once; the ten biggest clones take up around 3.9%. Trimming cost V 6 bases and J 4 bases; bases outside gene matches: 8. The CDR3 contains 15 residues. Germline V CDR1 and CDR2: SNHLY, FYNNEI. The source material was CD8+ T cells from peripheral blood mononuclear cells, sampled in the first trimester of pregnancy. This receptor was identified in a female donor with multiple sclerosis, enrolled in a pregnancy study. V usage is TRBV2 and J usage is TRBJ1-1; 10 bases align to TRBD1. The CDR3 loop reads CASRHRTGGRTEAFF. The CDR3 DNA reads TGTGCCAGCAGACACAGGACAGGGGGTCGCACTGAAGCTTTCTTT.